The 8 T cell receptor beta chains below were found in one sample sequenced in a study of blood T cell repertoires in COVID-19. The protocol was immunoSEQ multiplex PCR, while the TCRdb copy is restricted to in-frame clones and leaves out a portion. The table shows about 130,000 clones, with approximately 80% occurring only once. The material sequenced was peripheral blood. The receptor set was obtained from a man aged 40-49 years with active or convalescent COVID-19.

The chain has TRBV9 and TRBJ2-1; weak D call: TRBD2 (5 bases). Trimming pared 0 bases from V and 10 bases from J, leaving 20 bases between. CDR3 size: 16 residues. Germline CDR1 and CDR2: SGDLS and YYNGEE. CDR3 sequence: CASSVGGKMLASEQFF. In nucleotides, the CDR3 is TGTGCCAGCAGCGTAGGTGGAAAGATGCTGGCTAGCGAGCAGTTCTTC.

The chain has TRBV7-9 and TRBJ2-7; D is unclear. Trimming cost V 5 bases and J 3 bases, with 8 bases left between them. Germline-derived CDR1 and CDR2 are SEHNR and FQNEAQ (reference sequence). The CDR3 length is 12 residues. The CDR3 region is CASSRVLYEQYF. CDR3 sequence (DNA): TGTGCCAGCAGCCGGGTCCTCTACGAGCAGTACTTC. The complete variable domain, with remaining parts taken from reference TRBV7-9 and TRBJ2-7, reads DTGVSQNPRHKITKRGQNVTFRCDPISEHNRLYWYRQTLGQGPEFLTYFQNEAQLEKSRLLSDRFSAERPKGSFSTLEIQRTEQGDSAMYLCASSRVLYEQYFGPGTRLTVT.

The chain carries TRBV27 and TRBJ1-1; D may be TRBD1 (6 bases). This CDR3 contains 15 residues. V lost 2 bases and J lost 7, with 17 bases in between. CDR1 is MNHEY and CDR2 is SMNVEV in the germline V gene (reference sequence). CDR3 coding DNA: TGTGCCAGCAGTTTACGACAGGCCAATTCGGATGAAGCTTTCTTT. Its translation: CASSLRQANSDEAFF.

In nucleotides, the CDR3 is TGTGCCAGCGACAGGGGATACGACAATGAGCAGTTCTTC. As protein: CASDRGYDNEQFF. V gene TRBV7-9 combines with J gene TRBJ2-1; 8 positions match TRBD1. Germline V lookup: CDR1 SEHNR, CDR2 FQNEAQ (reference sequence). V lost 8 bases, J lost 5 bases, and 5 bases stayed unmatched. This CDR3 region has 13 residues.

The chain employs TRBV6-6 and TRBJ1-2; D remains unclear. CDR3 length equals 15 residues. CDR1 is MNHNY, CDR2 SVGAGI, per germline (reference sequence). Trimming pared 4 bases from V and 9 bases from J, leaving 21 bases between. In nucleotides, the CDR3 is TGTGCCAGCAGTTTAAGGGAGCAGAGACCCTTGAGCTACACCTTC. The encoded protein is CASSLREQRPLSYTF.

This clone was detected only once. The J gene is TRBJ1-1, the V gene TRBV19; weak D call: TRBD1 (5 bases). The CDR3 runs 19 residues. Trimming took off 8 bases at V and 10 bases at J, with 38 bases between the two ends. Germline V gene sequence: CDR1 LNHDA, CDR2 SQIVND (reference sequence). The CDR3 reads CASLLISYSPRGREQRAFF. The CDR3 DNA reads as TGTGCCAGTCTGTTGATATCTTATTCGCCTAGGGGCCGTGAACAACGAGCTTTCTTT.

The chain is built from TRBV11-2 and TRBJ1-3, with D possibly being TRBD1 (5 bases). The germline V gene has CDR1 SGHAT and CDR2 FQNNGV. The CDR3 is 17 residues long. V was clipped by 0 bases and J by 2 bases, with 14 bases between them. CDR3 nucleotide sequence: TGTGCCAGCAGCTTAGACGGGGGAGGTACAGCTGGAAACACCATATATTTT. Protein sequence: CASSLDGGGTAGNTIYF.

J is TRBJ2-7 and V is TRBV5-1, with a tentative D call TRBD2 (6 bases). Germline V gene data show CDR1 as SGHRS and CDR2 as YFSETQ. The CDR3 has 13 amino acids. V lost 0 bases and J lost 3, with 7 bases in between. The CDR3, as DNA: TGCGCCAGCAGCTTGGGGAGGGACTACGAGCAGTACTTC. The encoded protein is CASSLGRDYEQYF.